Listed below are T cell receptor beta chains from one sample, sequenced in a study of regulatory T cells in long-lasting Graves disease. TCRdb called the multiplex PCR reads again in MiXCR, with one record for every CDR3 protein. Among roughly 530,000 distinct CDR3 sequences, 16% were seen once, and the ten largest hold around 25%. These data are also associated with another study on T cells in Graves' hyperthyroidism and ophthalmopathy.

Sequencing was performed on peripheral blood mononuclear cells (PBMCs), taken at new diagnosis, from a patient treated with antithyroid drugs. The source of these receptors is a woman aged 40-60 years with Graves disease. Both conserved end residues are part of each CDR3. The D gene is left open where the match is weak. Where a row states a size, it is once, few, many or the class of an expanded clone; other rows omit it.

CDR3nt	CDR3aa	abundance	d_gene	v_gene	j_gene
TGTGCCAGCAGTTTTGGCAAGAGCTCCTACAATGAGCAGTTCTTC	CASSFGKSSYNEQFF	many	-	TRBV12-3/TRBV12-4	TRBJ2-1
TGTGCCAGCAGCCCCCGGGACAGCAATCAGCCCCAGCATTTT	CASSPRDSNQPQHF	many	-	TRBV7-9	TRBJ1-5
TGCGCCAGCAGCCAACAGGGGGTGGCTGAAGCTTTCTTT	CASSQQGVAEAFF	few	TRBD1	TRBV4-1	TRBJ1-1
TGCGCCAGCTCCCCCCAGGGGCAGGGCGATACGCAGTATTTT	CASSPQGQGDTQYF	-	-	TRBV10-2	TRBJ2-3
TGTGCCTGGAGTCCCGGGACTAGCGGGGGAGCGGAGCAGTTCTTC	CAWSPGTSGGAEQFF	many	TRBD2	TRBV30	TRBJ2-1
TGTGCCTGGAGTAGGGGTTTGAGCCCGAAGAAAGCTTTCTTT	CAWSRGLSPKKAFF	few	-	TRBV30	TRBJ1-1
TGTGCCAGCAGTGAACCCGCAGGGGGCGGTGGCTACACCTTC	CASSEPAGGGGYTF	many	TRBD1	TRBV2	TRBJ1-2
TGTGCCAGTAGTCACAGGGGAAATGAGCAGTTCTTC	CASSHRGNEQFF	-	TRBD1	TRBV19	TRBJ2-1
TGTGCCAGCGTGGGGGGGGGAAATCAGCCCCAGCATTTT	CASVGGGNQPQHF	few	-	TRBV6-1	TRBJ1-5
TGCAGTGCTAGAGGCCGGGACAGTCAAGAGACCCAGTACTTC	CSARGRDSQETQYF	many	TRBD1	TRBV20-1	TRBJ2-5
TGTGCCAGCAGTTACTCGACTCTGAACTATGGCTACACCTTC	CASSYSTLNYGYTF	few	-	TRBV6-2/TRBV6-3	TRBJ1-2
TGTGCTAGTGGTTCTCCGACAGGGGGCACGGATGAGCAGTTCTTC	CASGSPTGGTDEQFF	many	TRBD1	TRBV12-5	TRBJ2-1
TGTGCCAGCAGTTACGGTTGGGACAGGCACTTACTAGCCAAAAACATTCAGTACTTC	CASSYGWDRHLLAKNIQYF	-	TRBD1	TRBV6-5	TRBJ2-4
TGTGCCAGCAGGGCTCGGGACAACTTGGCTGAAGCTTTCTTT	CASRARDNLAEAFF	many	-	TRBV2	TRBJ1-1
TGTGCCAGCAGTTTTAGGGAGAGAGGTGGTGGCTACACCTTC	CASSFRERGGGYTF	many	-	TRBV27	TRBJ1-2
TGTGCCATCAGCCGACAGGGAAAAATACGAGAGACCCAGTACTTC	CAISRQGKIRETQYF	few	TRBD1	TRBV10-3	TRBJ2-5
TGTGCCAGCAGCTTTCAGGGATTTGAGACCCAGTACTTC	CASSFQGFETQYF	many	-	TRBV7-9	TRBJ2-5
TGCAGCGTTTGCGGGGGGCCAGGGGAGACCCAGTACTTC	CSVCGGPGETQYF	few	TRBD2	TRBV29-1	TRBJ2-5
TGTGCCAGTAGTATAAGGGGGGCTGAAGCTTTCTTT	CASSIRGAEAFF	few	-	TRBV19	TRBJ1-1
TGTGCCAGCCTCGTGGAGGGTATGGGCACAGATACGCAGTATTTT	CASLVEGMGTDTQYF	few	-	TRBV25-1	TRBJ2-3
TGTGCCAGCAGTTACTCGGGCCCCTTCTACTACGAGCAGTACTTC	CASSYSGPFYYEQYF	-	-	TRBV6-6	TRBJ2-7
TGTGCCAGCAGCTTAAGTTGGCCGGGGGGGGCTAATGAAAAACTGTTTTTT	CASSLSWPGGANEKLFF	-	-	TRBV11-2	TRBJ1-4